The entry below gives a single TCR beta chain sequence along with its context. What it recognizes is unknown. Mismatch with germline at one junction end may stem from a read error. The data derive from a study of shared clonotypes between healthy human individuals. Among the donors, all were Caucasian adults who lived in Nashville, Tennessee. General study findings and limits: Generation of non-shared clonotypes was less probable than generation of clonotypes shared by all four donors. Owing to a small donor count, the genetic and exposure-history diversity represented was limited. Blood alone was sampled, and tissue repertoires likely differ.

The table came from immunoSEQ multiplex PCR; TCRdb's copy has only in-frame clones and leaves some out. The profile shows about 2.3 million clones, 85% to 95% of them singletons. The germline CDR1 and CDR2 sequences are SGHRS and YFSETQ. This CDR3 has 17 amino acids. V gene TRBV5-1 combines with J gene TRBJ2-3; 8 positions agree with TRBD2. The clonotype originates from a man younger than 35 in good health. Some clones in this sample may be carry-over from other donors' samples. Sequenced material: naive CD4+ T cells from PBMCs. Subset indicated: CD45RA+ positively selected. The CDR3 DNA follows: TGCGTCAGCACACAGCCAAATAGCGGGGTTAGCACAGATACGCAGTATTTT. Translation: CVSTQPNSGVSTDTQYF.